These T cell receptor beta chains were read from a single sample in a study of blood T cell repertoires in COVID-19. The protocol was immunoSEQ multiplex PCR, while the TCRdb copy is restricted to in-frame clones and leaves out a portion. Found here are about 260,000 clones, 88% of them singletons; the top ten hold 3.1%. The sequencing input was PBMCs or T cells enriched from blood (not recorded which). The source of these receptors is a woman between 40 and 55 years old who had been exposed to COVID-19. Each CDR3 is given with its conserved first and last residue. The D gene is left open where the match is weak. A row's size may be missing; if present it is once, few, many or a size class.

j_call	d_call	clone_size	v_call	cdr3_nt	cdr3_aa
TRBJ1-2	-	-	TRBV5-1	TGTGCCAGCAGCTTGGATGTCGGAGGGGATGGTGGCTACACCTTC	CASSLDVGGDGGYTF
TRBJ1-1	TRBD1	-	TRBV30	TGTGCACATCGACAGGGCATATTAAACACTGAAGCTTTCTTT	CAHRQGILNTEAFF
TRBJ2-5	-	-	TRBV18	TGTGCCAGCTCCCCCAGGGTCCTTGAAGAGACCCAGTACTTC	CASSPRVLEETQYF
TRBJ1-3	-	-	TRBV5-8	TGTGCCAGCAGCTTGGCGGTGGGCGCCGGAAGCACCATATATTTT	CASSLAVGAGSTIYF
TRBJ1-6	-	-	TRBV30	TGTGCCTGGAGTCCGGACATCTATAATTCACCCCTCCACTTT	CAWSPDIYNSPLHF
TRBJ1-1	TRBD1	-	TRBV4-1	TGCGCCAGTCACAGGGGCATATCAAACACTGAAGCTTTCTTT	CASHRGISNTEAFF
TRBJ2-7	TRBD2	few	TRBV4-1	TGCGCCAGCAGCCCCGGACTAGCGCTGAGCTACGAGCAGTACTTC	CASSPGLALSYEQYF
TRBJ2-5	-	-	TRBV7-3	TGTGCCAGCAGCCATACACCAGGGGTGGTGGAGACCCAGTACTTC	CASSHTPGVVETQYF
TRBJ2-7	-	-	TRBV21-1	TGTGCCAGCAGCAACCGGGACATCTACTACGAGCAGTACTTC	CASSNRDIYYEQYF
TRBJ1-2	-	once	TRBV3-1/TRBV3-2	TGTGCCAGCAGCCAAGATACAGGGTATGGCTACACCTTC	CASSQDTGYGYTF
TRBJ2-1	-	-	TRBV6-1	TGTGCCAGCAGTGAAGTGCCAGGTCTTTACTACAATGAGCAGTTCTTC	CASSEVPGLYYNEQFF
TRBJ2-7	-	-	TRBV2	TGTGCCAGCACTAAGTTTTACGAGCAGTACTTC	CASTKFYEQYF
TRBJ1-6	TRBD1	-	TRBV4-1	TGCGCCAGCAGCCAACAAATGACAGGGCGCAGCTCCTATAATTCACCCCTCCACTTT	CASSQQMTGRSSYNSPLHF
TRBJ2-1	-	-	TRBV7-3	TGTGCCAGCAGCCAAGAAGGCCCCGCGGGGAATGAGCAGTTCTTC	CASSQEGPAGNEQFF
TRBJ2-1	TRBD2	-	TRBV19	TGTGCCAGTAGTCTGGGACTAGCGGTAGTCTACAATGAGCAGTTCTTC	CASSLGLAVVYNEQFF
TRBJ2-7	-	-	TRBV6-6	TGTGCCAGCAGTTACGCCGAGGGCTACGAGCAGTACTTC	CASSYAEGYEQYF
TRBJ1-3	-	-	TRBV6-5	TGTGCCAGCAGTTACACCTCGGGGGGCTCTGGAAACACCATATATTTT	CASSYTSGGSGNTIYF
TRBJ1-4	TRBD1	once	TRBV5-1	TGCGCCAGCAGCGAGACCGGGACAGGGGGCAGTGAAAAACTGTTTTTT	CASSETGTGGSEKLFF
TRBJ1-2	TRBD1	-	TRBV2	TGTGCCAGCAGTGCCCGGGACAGGCCTCATGGCTACACCTTC	CASSARDRPHGYTF
TRBJ1-1	TRBD1	-	TRBV19	TGTGCCACCAGAGGTAGCAGGGGGTTAGGGAACACTGAAGCTTTCTTT	CATRGSRGLGNTEAFF
TRBJ1-2	-	-	TRBV20-1	TGCAGTGCTAGTGTCCTCTATGGCTACACCTTC	CSASVLYGYTF
TRBJ1-6	TRBD1	-	TRBV5-6	TGTGCCAGCAGCTACGATAGGGGGCGGTGGGGTTCACCCCTCCACTTT	CASSYDRGRWGSPLHF
TRBJ2-5	-	-	TRBV19	TGTGCCAGTAGTATCTGGGCAGGGTCCGAGACCCAGTACTTC	CASSIWAGSETQYF
TRBJ1-2	-	-	TRBV27	TGTGCCAGCAGTTCCTTCAGGGGAAACTATGGCTACACCTTC	CASSSFRGNYGYTF
TRBJ1-2	TRBD1	-	TRBV28	TGTGCCAGCACAAATCCGGTCAGGGGGATGAACTATGGCTACACCTTC	CASTNPVRGMNYGYTF
TRBJ1-3	-	-	TRBV6-5	TGTGCCAGCAGACAGAGGCGTGAGGGTATCGGCACCATATATTTT	CASRQRREGIGTIYF
TRBJ1-2	TRBD1	-	TRBV4-3	TGCGCCAGCAGCCGCCAGAAAGACAGGGGGGACGGCTACACCTTC	CASSRQKDRGDGYTF
TRBJ1-5	-	-	TRBV4-1	TGCGCCAGCAGCCAGGAGAATCAGCCCCAGCATTTT	CASSQENQPQHF
TRBJ2-3	TRBD1	-	TRBV28	TGTGCCAGCAGTTTACTCGGGACAGGGGGATACACAGATACGCAGTATTTT	CASSLLGTGGYTDTQYF
TRBJ1-5	-	-	TRBV6-2/TRBV6-3	TGTGCCAGCAGTTACTCGTTGGCGGCAGGCAATCAGCCCCAGCATTTT	CASSYSLAAGNQPQHF
TRBJ1-2	TRBD1	-	TRBV27	TGTGCCAGCAGCCCAGGGGGAGTTCCTGTTCTGGTCTATGGCTACACCTTC	CASSPGGVPVLVYGYTF
TRBJ2-2	-	-	TRBV27	TGTGCCAGTGTTGGGAGAGCCAACACCGGGGAGCTGTTTTTT	CASVGRANTGELFF
TRBJ2-7	-	few	TRBV2	TGTGCCAGCAGGGTAGAGGGCAGTTTCGACGAGCAGTACTTC	CASRVEGSFDEQYF
TRBJ2-1	-	-	TRBV9	TGTGCCAGCAGCGCCCCTTCCCGGGGGATGTCCTACAATGAGCAGTTCTTC	CASSAPSRGMSYNEQFF
TRBJ1-6	TRBD1	-	TRBV28	TGTGCCAGCAGTTTAGACAGGGGCCGGAATTCACCCCTCCACTTT	CASSLDRGRNSPLHF
TRBJ1-2	TRBD1	-	TRBV7-3	TGTGCCAGCAGCGGGGGACAGGGAAATGGCTACACCTTC	CASSGGQGNGYTF
TRBJ2-7	TRBD2	-	TRBV4-3	TGCGCCAGCAGCCAAGTTCTAGCGGACACTAGGGAGCAGTACTTC	CASSQVLADTREQYF
TRBJ2-1	-	many	TRBV20-1	TGCAGCGCCGGGGGTGCTAATGAGCAGTTCTTC	CSAGGANEQFF
TRBJ1-2	TRBD1	-	TRBV2	TGTGCCAGCAGTCGGGACAGGGGTTGGAACTATGGCTACACCTTC	CASSRDRGWNYGYTF
TRBJ1-2	TRBD1	-	TRBV30	TGTGCCTGGACCCACGGACAGGGCGGCTATGGCTACACCTTC	CAWTHGQGGYGYTF
TRBJ2-3	-	-	TRBV2	TGTGCCAGCAGTGAAGGAGGGAGAGATACGCAGTATTTT	CASSEGGRDTQYF
TRBJ1-4	-	-	TRBV9	TGTGCCAGCAGCGGAGGGGGGGCGGCTAATGAAAAACTGTTTTTT	CASSGGGAANEKLFF
TRBJ1-6	-	-	TRBV9	TGTGCCAGCGGCTATGGGGGGAACAATTCACCCCTCCACTTT	CASGYGGNNSPLHF
TRBJ1-2	TRBD1	once	TRBV25-1	TGTGCCAGCAGGGGGACAGGGGGAGATGAGACCTATGGCTACACCTTC	CASRGTGGDETYGYTF
TRBJ2-2	TRBD2	-	TRBV30	TGTGCCTGGACCCGGCCGGGACTAGCGGTACGCGGCGGGGAGCTGTTTTTT	CAWTRPGLAVRGGELFF
TRBJ2-6	-	-	TRBV24-1	TGTGCCACCAGTGATAGGGGATCCTCTGGGGCCAACGTCCTGACTTTC	CATSDRGSSGANVLTF
TRBJ1-1	TRBD1	-	TRBV7-9	TGTGCCAGCAGCCGACAGGGCACTGAAGCTTTCTTT	CASSRQGTEAFF
TRBJ1-2	-	-	TRBV28	TGTGCCAGCAGTTTCCGCAGGTTCAACTATGGCTACACCTTC	CASSFRRFNYGYTF
TRBJ1-1	TRBD1	-	TRBV11-3	TGTGCCAGCAGTTTCTCGGGACAGGGAAACACTGAAGCTTTCTTT	CASSFSGQGNTEAFF